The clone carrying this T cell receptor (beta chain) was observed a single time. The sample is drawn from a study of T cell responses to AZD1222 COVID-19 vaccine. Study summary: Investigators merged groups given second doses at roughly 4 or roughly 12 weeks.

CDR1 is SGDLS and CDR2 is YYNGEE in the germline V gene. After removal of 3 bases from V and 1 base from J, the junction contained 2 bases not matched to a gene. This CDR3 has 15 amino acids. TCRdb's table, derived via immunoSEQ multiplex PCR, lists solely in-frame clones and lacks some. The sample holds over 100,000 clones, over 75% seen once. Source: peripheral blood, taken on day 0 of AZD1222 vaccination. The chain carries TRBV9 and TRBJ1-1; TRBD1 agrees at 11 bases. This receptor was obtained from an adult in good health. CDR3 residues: CASSGGTGGNTEAFF. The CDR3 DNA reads TGTGCCAGCAGCGGAGGGACAGGGGGGAACACTGAAGCTTTCTTT.